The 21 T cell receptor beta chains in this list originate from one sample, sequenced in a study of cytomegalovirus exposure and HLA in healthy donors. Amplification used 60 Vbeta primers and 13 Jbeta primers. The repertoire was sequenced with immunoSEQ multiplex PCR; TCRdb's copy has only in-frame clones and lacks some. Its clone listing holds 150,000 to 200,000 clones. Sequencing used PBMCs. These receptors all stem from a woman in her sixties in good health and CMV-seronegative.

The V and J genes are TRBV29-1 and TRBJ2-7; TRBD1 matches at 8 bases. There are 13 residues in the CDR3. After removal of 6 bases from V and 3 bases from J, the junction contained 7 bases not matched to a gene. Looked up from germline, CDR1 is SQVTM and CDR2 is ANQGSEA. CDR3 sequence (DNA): TGCAGCGTCTCTTCCGGGACAGGCTACGAGCAGTACTTC. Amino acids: CSVSSGTGYEQYF.

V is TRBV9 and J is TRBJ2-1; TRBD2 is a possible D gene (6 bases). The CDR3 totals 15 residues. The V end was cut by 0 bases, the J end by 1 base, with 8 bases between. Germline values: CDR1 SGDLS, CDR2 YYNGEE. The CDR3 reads CASSVVRGSYNEQFF. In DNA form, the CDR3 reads TGTGCCAGCAGCGTAGTCCGGGGGTCCTACAATGAGCAGTTCTTC.

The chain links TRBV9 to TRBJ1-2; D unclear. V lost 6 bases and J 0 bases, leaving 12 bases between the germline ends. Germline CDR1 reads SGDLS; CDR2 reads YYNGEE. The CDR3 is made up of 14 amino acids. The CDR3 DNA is TGTGCCAGCACTAACGGCCGGGCTAACTATGGCTACACCTTC. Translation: CASTNGRANYGYTF.

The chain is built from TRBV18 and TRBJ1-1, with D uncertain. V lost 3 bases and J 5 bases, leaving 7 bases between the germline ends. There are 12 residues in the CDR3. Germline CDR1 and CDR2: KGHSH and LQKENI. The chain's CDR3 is CASSPRITEAFF. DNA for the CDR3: TGTGCCAGCTCACCCAGGATTACTGAAGCTTTCTTT.

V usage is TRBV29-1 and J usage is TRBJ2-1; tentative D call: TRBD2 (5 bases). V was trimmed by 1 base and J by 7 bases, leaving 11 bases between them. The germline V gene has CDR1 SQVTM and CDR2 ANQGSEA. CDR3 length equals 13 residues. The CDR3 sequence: CSVEAGSSNEQFF. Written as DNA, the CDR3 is TGCAGCGTTGAAGCGGGATCCTCTAATGAGCAGTTCTTC.

CDR3 loop: CASNQGGGRSYNEQFF. In DNA, the CDR3 is TGTGCCAGCAACCAAGGGGGCGGGCGCTCCTACAATGAGCAGTTCTTC. The genes are TRBV5-4 and TRBJ2-1, with 7 bases fitting TRBD1. The CDR3 contains 16 residues. Germline V gene data show CDR1 as SGHNT and CDR2 as YYREEE (reference sequence). The J segment lost 0 bases and the V segment lost 6 bases, leaving 9 bases of the junction unmatched. Together with reference TRBV5-4 and TRBJ2-1, the CDR3 gives the full variable domain: ETGVTQSPTHLIKTRGQQVTLRCSSQSGHNTVSWYQQALGQGPQFIFQYYREEENGRGNFPPRFSGLQFPNYSSELNVNALELDDSALYLCASNQGGGRSYNEQFFGPGTRLTVL.

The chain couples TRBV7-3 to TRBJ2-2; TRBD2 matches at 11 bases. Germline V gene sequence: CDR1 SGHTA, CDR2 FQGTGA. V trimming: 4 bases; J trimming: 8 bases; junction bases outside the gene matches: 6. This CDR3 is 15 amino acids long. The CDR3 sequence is CASSSNGLAGGELFF. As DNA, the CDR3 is TGTGCCAGCAGCTCAAACGGACTAGCGGGTGGGGAGCTGTTTTTT.

CDR3 residues: CASSLQGATEAFF. The CDR3 DNA is TGTGCCAGCAGCTTGCAGGGGGCCACTGAAGCTTTCTTT. The chain has TRBV5-5 and TRBJ1-1; 8 positions match TRBD1. The CDR3 sequence is 13 residues long. With V trimmed by 1 base and J by 4 bases, 0 bases remained unmatched. Germline V gene lookup returns CDR1 SGHKS and CDR2 YYEKEE (reference sequence).

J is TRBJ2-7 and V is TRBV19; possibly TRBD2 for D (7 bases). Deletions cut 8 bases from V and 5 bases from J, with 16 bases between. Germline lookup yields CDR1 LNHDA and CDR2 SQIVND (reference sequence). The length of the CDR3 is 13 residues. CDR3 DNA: TGTGCCAGTGGGAGGGGGTCCTATGACGAGCAGTACTTC. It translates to CASGRGSYDEQYF.

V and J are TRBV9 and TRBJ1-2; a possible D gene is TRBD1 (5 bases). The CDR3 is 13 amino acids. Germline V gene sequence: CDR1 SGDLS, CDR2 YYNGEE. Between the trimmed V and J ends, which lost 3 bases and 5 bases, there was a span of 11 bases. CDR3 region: CASSADSTYGYTF. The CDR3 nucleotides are TGTGCCAGCAGCGCCGACAGCACTTATGGCTACACCTTC.

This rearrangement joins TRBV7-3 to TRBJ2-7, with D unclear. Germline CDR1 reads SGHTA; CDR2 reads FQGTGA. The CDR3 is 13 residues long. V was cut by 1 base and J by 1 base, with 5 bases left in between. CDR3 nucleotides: TGTGCCAGCAGCTTAAAACAGTCCTACGAGCAGTACTTC. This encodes CASSLKQSYEQYF.

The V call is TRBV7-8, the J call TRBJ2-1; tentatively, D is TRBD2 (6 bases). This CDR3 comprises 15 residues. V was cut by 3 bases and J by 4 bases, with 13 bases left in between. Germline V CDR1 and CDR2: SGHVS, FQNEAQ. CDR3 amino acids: CASSFEQGGYNEQFF. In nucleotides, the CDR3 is TGTGCCAGCAGCTTTGAGCAGGGAGGATACAATGAGCAGTTCTTC.

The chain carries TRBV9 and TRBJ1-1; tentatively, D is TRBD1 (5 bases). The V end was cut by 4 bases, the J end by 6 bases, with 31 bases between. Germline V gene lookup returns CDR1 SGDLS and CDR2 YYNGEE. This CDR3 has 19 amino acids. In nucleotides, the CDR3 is TGTGCCAGCAGCCACCGTATAGATATGGACACCCCCTTGTTTCCTGAAGCTTTCTTT. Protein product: CASSHRIDMDTPLFPEAFF.

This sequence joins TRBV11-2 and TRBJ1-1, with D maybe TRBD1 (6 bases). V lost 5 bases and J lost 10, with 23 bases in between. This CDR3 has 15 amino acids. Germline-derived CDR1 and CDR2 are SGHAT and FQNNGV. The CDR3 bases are TGTGCCAGCAGCCGTCCAGGGGTTCTCAATTTCGGAGCTTTCTTT. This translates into CASSRPGVLNFGAFF.

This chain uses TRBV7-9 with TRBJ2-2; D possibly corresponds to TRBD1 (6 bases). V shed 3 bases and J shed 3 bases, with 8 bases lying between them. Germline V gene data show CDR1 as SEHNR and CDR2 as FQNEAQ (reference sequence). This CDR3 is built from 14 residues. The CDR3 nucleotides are TGTGCCAGCAGCTTGGGACACTACACCGGGGAGCTGTTTTTT. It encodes CASSLGHYTGELFF.

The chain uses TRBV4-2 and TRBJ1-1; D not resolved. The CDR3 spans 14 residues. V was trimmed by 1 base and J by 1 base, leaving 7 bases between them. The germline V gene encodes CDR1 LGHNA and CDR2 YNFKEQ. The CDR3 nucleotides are TGTGCCAGCAGCCAAGGTGGAGGGAACACTGAAGCTTTCTTT. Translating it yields CASSQGGGNTEAFF.

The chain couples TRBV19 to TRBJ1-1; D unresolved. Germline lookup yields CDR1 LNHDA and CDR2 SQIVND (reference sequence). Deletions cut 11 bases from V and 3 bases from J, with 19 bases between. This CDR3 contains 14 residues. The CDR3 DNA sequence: TGTGCCGCCGAGTCCGGGGTCGGGTACACTGAAGCTTTCTTT. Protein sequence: CAAESGVGYTEAFF.

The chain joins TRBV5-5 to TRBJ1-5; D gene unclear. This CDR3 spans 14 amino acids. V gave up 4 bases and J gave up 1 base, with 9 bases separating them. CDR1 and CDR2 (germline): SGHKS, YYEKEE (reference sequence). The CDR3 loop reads CASSLTVSNQPQHF. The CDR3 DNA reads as TGTGCCAGCAGCCTAACAGTGAGCAATCAGCCCCAGCATTTT. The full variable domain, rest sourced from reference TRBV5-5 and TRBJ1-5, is DAGVTQSPTHLIKTRGQQVTLRCSPISGHKSVSWYQQVLGQGPQFIFQYYEKEERGRGNFPDRFSARQFPNYSSELNVNALLLGDSALYLCASSLTVSNQPQHFGDGTRLSIL.

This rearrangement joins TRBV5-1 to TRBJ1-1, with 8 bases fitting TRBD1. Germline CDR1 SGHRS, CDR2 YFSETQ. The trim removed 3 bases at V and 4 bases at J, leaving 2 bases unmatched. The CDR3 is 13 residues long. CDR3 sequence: CASSSTGGTEAFF. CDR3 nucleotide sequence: TGCGCCAGCAGCTCAACAGGGGGCACTGAAGCTTTCTTT.

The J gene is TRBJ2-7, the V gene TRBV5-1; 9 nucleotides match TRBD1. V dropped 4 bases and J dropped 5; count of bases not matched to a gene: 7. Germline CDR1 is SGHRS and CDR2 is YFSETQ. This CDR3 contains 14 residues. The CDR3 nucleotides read TGCGCCAGCAGCACTGGGACAGGGAGAAACGAGCAGTACTTC. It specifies CASSTGTGRNEQYF.

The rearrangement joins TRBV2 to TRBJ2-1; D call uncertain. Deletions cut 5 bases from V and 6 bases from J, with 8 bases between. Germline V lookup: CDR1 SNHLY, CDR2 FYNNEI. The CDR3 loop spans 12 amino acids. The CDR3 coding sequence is TGTGCCAGCAGTTTCCAATTCAATGAGCAGTTCTTC. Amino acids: CASSFQFNEQFF.